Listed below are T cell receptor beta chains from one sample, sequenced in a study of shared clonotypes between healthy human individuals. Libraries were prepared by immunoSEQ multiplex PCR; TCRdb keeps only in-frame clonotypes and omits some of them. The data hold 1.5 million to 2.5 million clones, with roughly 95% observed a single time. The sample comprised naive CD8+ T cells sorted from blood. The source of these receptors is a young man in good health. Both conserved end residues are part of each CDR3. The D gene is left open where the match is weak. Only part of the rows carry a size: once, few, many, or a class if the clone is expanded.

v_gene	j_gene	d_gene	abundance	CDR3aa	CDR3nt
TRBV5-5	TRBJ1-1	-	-	CASSWDGSVTEAFF	TGTGCCAGCAGCTGGGACGGTTCGGTCACTGAAGCTTTCTTT
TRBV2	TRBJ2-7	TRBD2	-	CASSTSTSGGRYEQYF	TGTGCCAGCAGCACTTCGACTAGCGGGGGACGCTACGAGCAGTACTTC
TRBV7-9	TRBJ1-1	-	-	CASTPGGVLNTEAFF	TGTGCCAGCACCCCCGGTGGGGTATTGAACACTGAAGCTTTCTTT
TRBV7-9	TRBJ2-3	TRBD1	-	CASSAPGQGFDTQYF	TGTGCCAGCAGCGCGCCGGGACAGGGGTTCGATACGCAGTATTTT
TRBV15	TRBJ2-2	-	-	CATSGPTEDTGELFF	TGTGCCACCAGCGGGCCGACTGAGGACACCGGGGAGCTGTTTTTT
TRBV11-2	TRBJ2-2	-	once	CASSLITPPDGELFF	TGTGCCAGCAGCCTAATTACCCCCCCCGACGGGGAGCTGTTTTTT
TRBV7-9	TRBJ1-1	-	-	CASSSSPTEAFF	TGTGCCAGCAGCTCCTCGCCCACTGAAGCTTTCTTT
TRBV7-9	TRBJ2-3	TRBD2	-	CASTLISSGGITDTQYF	TGTGCCAGCACCCTGATCTCTAGCGGGGGGATCACAGATACGCAGTATTTT
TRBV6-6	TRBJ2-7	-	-	CASSSGTYSYEQYF	TGTGCCAGCAGTTCCGGGACTTACTCCTACGAGCAGTACTTC
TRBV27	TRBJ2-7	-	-	CASSLGPDPSDYEQYF	TGTGCCAGCAGTTTAGGCCCAGACCCCTCGGACTACGAGCAGTACTTC
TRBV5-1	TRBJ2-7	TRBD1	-	CASSGTGGDSYEQYF	TGCGCCAGCAGCGGGACAGGGGGTGACTCCTACGAGCAGTACTTC
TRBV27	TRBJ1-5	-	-	CASSPLGVEGRDQPQHF	TGTGCCAGCAGCCCCTTGGGTGTGGAGGGCCGGGATCAGCCCCAGCATTTT
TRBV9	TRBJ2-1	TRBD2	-	CASSVAGGGRSNEQFF	TGTGCCAGCAGCGTAGCGGGAGGCGGGAGGTCCAATGAGCAGTTCTTC
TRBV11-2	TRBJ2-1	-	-	CASSLVPVSYNEQFF	TGTGCCAGCAGCTTAGTGCCGGTGTCCTACAATGAGCAGTTCTTC
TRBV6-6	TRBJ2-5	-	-	CASTEARVQETQYF	TGTGCCAGCACCGAAGCGAGGGTTCAGGAGACCCAGTACTTC
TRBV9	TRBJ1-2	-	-	CASSPDAGFGYTF	TGTGCCAGCAGCCCCGACGCCGGGTTTGGCTACACCTTC
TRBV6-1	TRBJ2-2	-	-	CASSGFPVEATGELFF	TGTGCCAGCAGTGGATTCCCCGTTGAGGCCACCGGGGAGCTGTTTTTT
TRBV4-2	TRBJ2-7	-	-	CASSQRRTAAYEQYF	TGTGCCAGCAGTCAACGTAGGACAGCCGCCTACGAGCAGTACTTC
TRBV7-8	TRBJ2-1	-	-	CASSLVGISYNEQFF	TGTGCCAGCAGCCTGGTGGGGATTTCCTACAATGAGCAGTTCTTC
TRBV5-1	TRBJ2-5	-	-	CASSLLAGAQETQYF	TGCGCCAGCAGCTTGCTAGCAGGGGCCCAAGAGACCCAGTACTTC
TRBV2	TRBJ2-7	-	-	CASSGAGVGYEQYF	TGTGCCAGCAGTGGCGCGGGCGTCGGCTACGAGCAGTACTTC
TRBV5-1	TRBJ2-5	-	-	CASSSEGWETQYF	TGCGCCAGCAGCTCGGAGGGGTGGGAGACCCAGTACTTC
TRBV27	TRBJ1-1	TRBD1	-	CASSPRTGDMNTEAFF	TGTGCCAGCAGTCCCCGGACAGGGGATATGAACACTGAAGCTTTCTTT
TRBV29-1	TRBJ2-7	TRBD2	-	CSVRAGDYEQYF	TGCAGCGTGCGAGCGGGGGACTACGAGCAGTACTTC
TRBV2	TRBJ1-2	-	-	CASSAYYGYTF	TGTGCCAGCAGCGCCTACTATGGCTACACCTTC
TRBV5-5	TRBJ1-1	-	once	CASSLTGTEAFF	TGTGCCAGCAGCTTGACAGGGACTGAAGCTTTCTTT
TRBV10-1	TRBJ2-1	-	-	CASSESSGYEQFF	TGCGCCAGCAGTGAGTCATCAGGCTATGAGCAGTTCTTC
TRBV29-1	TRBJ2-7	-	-	CSGGSGYEQYF	TGCAGCGGGGGCAGCGGCTACGAGCAGTACTTC
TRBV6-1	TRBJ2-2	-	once	CASSEEEEGVPADTGELFF	TGTGCCAGCAGTGAAGAGGAGGAGGGGGTCCCGGCGGACACCGGGGAGCTGTTTTTT
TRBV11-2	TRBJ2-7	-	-	CASSLVFTGEQYF	TGTGCCAGCAGCTTAGTTTTTACGGGAGAGCAGTACTTC
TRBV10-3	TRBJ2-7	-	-	CAISMRSGVPYEQYF	TGTGCCATCAGCATGAGGTCGGGCGTTCCCTACGAGCAGTACTTC
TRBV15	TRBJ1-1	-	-	CATHDRLNTEAFF	TGTGCCACCCATGACCGATTGAACACTGAAGCTTTCTTT
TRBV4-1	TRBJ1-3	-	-	CASSHPAGNTIYF	TGCGCCAGCAGCCACCCGGCGGGAAACACCATATATTTT
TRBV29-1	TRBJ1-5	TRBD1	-	CSVEDRDREFYSNQPQHF	TGCAGCGTTGAGGACAGGGACAGGGAGTTCTATAGCAATCAGCCCCAGCATTTT
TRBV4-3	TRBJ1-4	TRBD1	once	CASSQVMGTGDEKLFF	TGCGCCAGCAGCCAAGTAATGGGAACAGGGGATGAAAAACTGTTTTTT
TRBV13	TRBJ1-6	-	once	CASSLRGDGVHSPLHF	TGTGCCAGCAGCTTAAGAGGGGATGGTGTGCATTCACCCCTCCACTTT
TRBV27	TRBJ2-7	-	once	CASSLGVAYEQYF	TGTGCCAGCAGTTTGGGGGTTGCCTACGAGCAGTACTTC
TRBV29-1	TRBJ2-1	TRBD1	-	CSVEALGTGDHGDEQFF	TGCAGCGTTGAAGCCCTCGGGACAGGGGATCATGGTGATGAGCAGTTCTTC
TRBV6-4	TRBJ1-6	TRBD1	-	CASSDSGTGYSPLHF	TGTGCCAGCAGTGACTCTGGGACAGGTTATTCACCCCTCCACTTT
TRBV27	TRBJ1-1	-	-	CASSPTAPYTEAFF	TGTGCCAGCAGTCCGACAGCGCCTTACACTGAAGCTTTCTTT
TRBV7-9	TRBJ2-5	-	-	CASSLAGGGQETQYF	TGTGCCAGCAGCTTAGCGGGAGGGGGCCAGGAGACCCAGTACTTC
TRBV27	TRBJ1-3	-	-	CASSLSGGTISGNTIYF	TGTGCCAGCAGTTTATCCGGCGGGACAATCTCTGGAAACACCATATATTTT
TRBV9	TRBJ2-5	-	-	CASSVGGGIQETQYF	TGTGCCAGCAGCGTAGGCGGCGGTATCCAAGAGACCCAGTACTTC
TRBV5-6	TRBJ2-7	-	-	CASSWSSRPYEQYF	TGTGCCAGCAGCTGGTCTAGCCGTCCCTACGAGCAGTACTTC
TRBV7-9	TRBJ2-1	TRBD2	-	CASSSTGTRAFDEQFF	TGTGCCAGCAGCTCTACCGGGACTAGGGCATTCGATGAGCAGTTCTTC
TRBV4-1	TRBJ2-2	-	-	CASSQGPNTGELFF	TGCGCCAGCAGCCAAGGTCCAAACACCGGGGAGCTGTTTTTT
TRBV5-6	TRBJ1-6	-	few	CASSLSNSPLHF	TGTGCCAGCAGCTTAAGTAATTCACCCCTCCACTTT
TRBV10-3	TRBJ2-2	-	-	CACDGENTGELFF	TGTGCCTGCGACGGAGAAAACACCGGGGAGCTGTTTTTT
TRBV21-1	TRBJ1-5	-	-	CASSPLGIEGQPQHF	TGTGCCAGCAGCCCCCTTGGGATCGAGGGCCAGCCCCAGCATTTT